The rows below give T cell receptor beta chains drawn from one sample of a study of cytomegalovirus exposure and HLA in healthy donors. Clones were read by immunoSEQ multiplex PCR, and TCRdb kept only the in-frame ones, dropping some. This table holds some 140,000 clones, around 77% found once. The sample consisted of PBMCs. These receptors all stem from a man between 18 and 29 years old in good health and CMV-seronegative. The CDR3 runs from the conserved cysteine through the conserved F or W. D genes are given only for firm matches. Size values are once, few and many counts, or a class for expanded clones, and some rows have none.

v_gene	abundance	d_gene	j_gene	CDR3nt	CDR3aa
TRBV5-6	-	-	TRBJ2-1	TGTGCCAGCAGTACCAGGGAAAGGGGCCTCTACAATGAGCAGTTCTTC	CASSTRERGLYNEQFF
TRBV5-1	-	-	TRBJ1-6	TGCGCCAGCAGCTTGGGAGTCTTGGCACTACAAACAAACTCCTATAATTCACCCCTCCACTTT	CASSLGVLALQTNSYNSPLHF
TRBV5-8	few	-	TRBJ1-3	TGTGCCAGCAGCTTGGGCGATCAAACTGGAAACACCATATATTTT	CASSLGDQTGNTIYF
TRBV9	-	-	TRBJ1-3	TGTGCCAGCAGCGCGACAGGTGGCTCTGGAAACACCATATATTTT	CASSATGGSGNTIYF
TRBV5-4	-	TRBD1	TRBJ2-7	TGTGCCAGCAGCTCACCAGGGGGCCCTAACGAGCAGTACTTC	CASSSPGGPNEQYF
TRBV29-1	-	TRBD1	TRBJ1-4	TGCAGCGCCGGACTGACGGACAGGGCGGATGAAAAACTGTTTTTT	CSAGLTDRADEKLFF
TRBV4-1	-	-	TRBJ1-1	TGCGCCAGCAGCCAAGAGGGCAGGGTGACTGAAGCTTTCTTT	CASSQEGRVTEAFF
TRBV9	-	-	TRBJ1-1	TGTGCCAGCAGCGAGTCAGGCATGAACACTGAAGCTTTCTTT	CASSESGMNTEAFF
TRBV9	-	TRBD1	TRBJ2-3	TGTGCCAGCAGCGCCACAGGGGGCGCGGTCACAGATACGCAGTATTTT	CASSATGGAVTDTQYF
TRBV4-3	-	-	TRBJ1-2	TGCGCCAGCAGCCAAGACCCCGGACAGTCATATGGCTACACCTTC	CASSQDPGQSYGYTF
TRBV11-3	-	-	TRBJ2-5	TGTGCCAGCAGCTCCGGTGGGGGGAAGTCGGATTCGGAGACCCAGTACTTC	CASSSGGGKSDSETQYF
TRBV29-1	-	-	TRBJ2-1	TGCAGCGTTGCCGAGGTGGCTCCCTTACACTTCTTC	CSVAEVAPLHFF
TRBV5-1	-	-	TRBJ1-5	TGCGCCAGCAGCTCCGATACAGGGACTCAGCCCCAGCATTTT	CASSSDTGTQPQHF
TRBV7-2	-	TRBD1	TRBJ2-2	TGTGCCAGCAGCTTAGAGGCCTCCGGGACAGGGAACACCGGGGAGCTGTTTTTT	CASSLEASGTGNTGELFF
TRBV15	-	TRBD1	TRBJ1-5	TGTGCCACCAGCAGAGACCAGGGGGCCAATCAGCCCCAGCATTTT	CATSRDQGANQPQHF
TRBV5-6	-	-	TRBJ2-1	TGTGCCAGCAGCTTGGCGAGGACGGGGGACAATGAGCAGTTCTTC	CASSLARTGDNEQFF
TRBV18	-	-	TRBJ2-2	TGTGCCAGCTCACCACAGGGGTTGAACACCGGGGAGCTGTTTTTT	CASSPQGLNTGELFF
TRBV2	-	-	TRBJ1-3	TGTGCCAGCATAGCCGGACAGACATCATCCTCTGGAAACACCATATATTTT	CASIAGQTSSSGNTIYF
TRBV5-4	-	TRBD1	TRBJ2-5	TGTGCCAGCAGCGCCGGACAGGTACTAAGGCAAGAGACCCAGTACTTC	CASSAGQVLRQETQYF
TRBV10-2	-	-	TRBJ1-5	TGCGCCAGCAACGGGGGAATCAATCAGCCCCAGCATTTT	CASNGGINQPQHF
TRBV18	-	-	TRBJ2-1	TGTGCCAGCTCACCCTCCCTCGTACAGGGTATGTATGAGCAGTTCTTC	CASSPSLVQGMYEQFF
TRBV18	-	TRBD1	TRBJ1-1	TGTGCCAGCTCACTGGGGACAGGAGCGGGTGAAGCTTTCTTT	CASSLGTGAGEAFF
TRBV15	-	TRBD2	TRBJ2-7	TGTGCCACCAGCAAGTTAGCGGGGGGGAGCTCCTACGAGCAGTACTTC	CATSKLAGGSSYEQYF
TRBV25-1	once	-	TRBJ2-7	TGTGCCAGCAGTGAAATCGGTTACGAGCAGTACTTC	CASSEIGYEQYF
TRBV2	-	TRBD2	TRBJ2-5	TGTGCCAGCAATTCGGGACTAGCGGGGGGTGAGACCCAGTACTTC	CASNSGLAGGETQYF
TRBV7-9	-	-	TRBJ1-1	TGTGCCAGCAGCTCACAGGGGAACACTGAAGCTTTCTTT	CASSSQGNTEAFF
TRBV11-2	-	-	TRBJ1-5	TGTGCCAGCAGCTTGGAGGGGTATCAGCCCCAGCATTTT	CASSLEGYQPQHF
TRBV27	once	-	TRBJ2-7	TGTGCCAGCAGTCCCAACTCCTACGAGCAGTACTTC	CASSPNSYEQYF
TRBV11-1	-	TRBD1	TRBJ2-3	TGTGCCAGCAGCTTAGGACAGGGGGCTAGCACAGATACGCAGTATTTT	CASSLGQGASTDTQYF
TRBV6-5	-	TRBD2	TRBJ2-1	TGTGCCAGCAGTGAATACAGAGGGAGGGGTGAGCAGTTCTTC	CASSEYRGRGEQFF
TRBV9	-	TRBD1	TRBJ2-5	TGTGCCAGCAGCGGATACAGGGGGCAAGAGACCCAGTACTTC	CASSGYRGQETQYF
TRBV30	-	TRBD1	TRBJ1-6	TGTGCCTGGAGCCCGCTGACAGGGGGGAATTCACCCCTCCACTTT	CAWSPLTGGNSPLHF
TRBV6-6	-	TRBD1	TRBJ2-2	TGTGCCAGCAGTTGGACAGGGGTTTCCACCGGGGAGCTGTTTTTT	CASSWTGVSTGELFF
TRBV19	-	TRBD1	TRBJ1-6	TGTGCCAGTCGCTCCGGGACAGGGGGCCGGGATAATTCACCCCTCCACTTT	CASRSGTGGRDNSPLHF
TRBV6-5	few	-	TRBJ1-2	TGTGCCAGCCGGACAGTCTATGGCTACACCTTC	CASRTVYGYTF
TRBV6-4	-	TRBD2	TRBJ2-1	TGTGCCAGCAGTGACGGACGGGGGGGCGTCGGTGAGCAGTTCTTC	CASSDGRGGVGEQFF
TRBV7-2	-	TRBD1	TRBJ1-2	TGTGCCAGCACCCCTAAAGGGGGACAGGGAATAGACTATGGCTACACCTTC	CASTPKGGQGIDYGYTF
TRBV9	-	TRBD1	TRBJ2-1	TGTGCCAGCAGTCGCAGGGGGCTTTCAGATGAGCAGTTCTTC	CASSRRGLSDEQFF
TRBV9	-	TRBD1	TRBJ2-7	TGTGCCAGCAGCGTAGGGGACAGGGTCGACTCCGAGCAGTACTTC	CASSVGDRVDSEQYF
TRBV5-1	-	TRBD1	TRBJ2-7	TGCGCCAGCAGCGGGACAGGGAGCTCCTACGAGCAGTACTTC	CASSGTGSSYEQYF
TRBV6-5	-	-	TRBJ2-7	TGTGCCAGCAGGATGGCAGGGGCGGGCTACGAGCAGTACTTC	CASRMAGAGYEQYF
TRBV6-5	once	-	TRBJ1-5	TGTGCCAGCAGTTACTCATCCGGGCAGCCCCAGCATTTT	CASSYSSGQPQHF